This T cell receptor (beta chain) was identified during a study of blood T cell repertoires in COVID-19. Study summary: The United States, Italy and Spain provided the acute and convalescent COVID-19 samples. From T cells, B-cell-depleted T cells, or PBMCs came the material, which was cDNA or gDNA.

It was during active infection that Seattle patients were enrolled and then longitudinally followed. Original processing methods: The assay estimated nucleated cells by amplifying reference gene primers. The table came from immunoSEQ multiplex PCR; TCRdb's copy has only in-frame clones and leaves some out. Clone size and V and J calls were adopted from that table, with D and trimming inferred from the DNA. The data contain roughly 210,000 clones, 84% of them singletons. CDR3 length: 16 residues. The V gene's germline CDR1 is LNHDA and CDR2 SQIVND (reference sequence). V dropped 5 bases and J dropped 3; count of bases not matched to a gene: 10.

Sequencing used peripheral blood. The rearrangement links TRBV19 to TRBJ2-5, with TRBD2 matching 9 bases. This clonotype was obtained from a woman older than 75 with COVID-19, enrolled during active disease. The CDR3 nucleotides are TGTGCCAGTAGTCCCCGTGGGCGGGGGGGCGAAGAGACCCAGTACTTC. This codes for CASSPRGRGGEETQYF.